Presented here are 17 T cell receptor beta chains from one specimen sequenced in a study of CD8+CD57+ T cells in acquired aplastic anemia (dated by TCRdb to the late 2010s). Sequencer: Illumina HiSeq 2000. Genomic DNA served as template for TCR beta VDJ combination and CDR3 sequence profiling. TCRdb reworked the public reads: Q25 trimming with fastp, MiXCR clone assembly, productive beta chains retained. For every CDR3 protein sequence, its rows merge into one entry that carries the most common genes and DNA. This sample has approximately 59,000 distinct CDR3 sequences in its table, and 55% to 70% of those were observed once. The ten largest clones represent under 20% of the sample. The patients picked for sequencing were ones in whom flow cytometry had shown an expansion of CD8+CD57+ cells. The specimen was sorted CD4+, CD8+, or CD8+CD57+ T cells (not recorded which) from PBMCs. The origin of the receptors is a human donor with aplastic anemia.

A few counts support this clonotype. The rearrangement joins TRBV10-3 to TRBJ2-7; D uncertain. The CDR3 extends over 13 amino acids. V was pared by 5 bases and J by 0 bases, with 8 bases between. Germline lookup yields CDR1 ENHRY and CDR2 SYGVKD. The CDR3: CAISPPNSYEQYF. CDR3 nucleotides: TGTGCCATCAGTCCTCCAAACTCCTACGAGCAGTACTTC.

The chain joins TRBV5-1 to TRBJ1-2, with 7 bases that match TRBD1. Trimming cost V 2 bases and J 3 bases; bases outside gene matches: 1. The CDR3 contains 13 residues. Germline V gives CDR1 SGHRS, CDR2 YFSETQ. CDR3 loop: CASSFDRDYGYTF. The DNA for the CDR3 is TGCGCCAGCAGCTTCGACAGGGACTATGGCTACACCTTC.

The chain uses TRBV2 and TRBJ1-5, with D possibly matching TRBD1 (6 bases). CDR3 length: 12 residues. Germline V gives CDR1 SNHLY, CDR2 FYNNEI. V was pared by 6 bases and J by 10 bases, with 13 bases between. CDR3 protein: CASRATGVPQHF. DNA of the CDR3: TGTGCCAGCAGGGCGACAGGCGTTCCCCAGCATTTT.

The chain combines TRBV10-3 with TRBJ1-5; D possibly corresponds to TRBD1 (5 bases). V shed 6 bases and J shed 4 bases, with 10 bases lying between them. CDR3 length: 13 residues. In germline, CDR1 is ENHRY, CDR2 SYGVKD. The CDR3: CAIRTQENQPQHF. DNA for the CDR3: TGTGCCATCAGGACACAGGAAAATCAGCCCCAGCATTTT.

This clonotype was seen a few times. The chain joins TRBV7-9 to TRBJ2-7; 11 bases are shared with TRBD1. J lost 2 bases, V lost 5 bases, and 5 bases had no gene match. The germline V gene encodes CDR1 SEHNR and CDR2 FQNEAQ (reference sequence). The CDR3 contains 15 residues. The CDR3 coding sequence is TGTGCCAGCAGCCCGGGACAGGGGGGAGCCTACGAGCAGTACTTC. Encoded protein: CASSPGQGGAYEQYF.

This clonotype was detected many times. The chain combines TRBV9 with TRBJ2-1, with 9 bases lining up with TRBD2. Losses at the gene ends were 4 bases for V and 10 bases for J; bases not matched to a gene: 9. From germline, CDR1 is SGDLS and CDR2 YYNGEE. This CDR3 has 14 amino acids. The CDR3 nucleotides read TGTGCCAGCAGCCCAGAGGGGCTAGCGGGGGAGCAGTTCTTC. Residues: CASSPEGLAGEQFF.

The chain uses TRBV10-3 and TRBJ2-1; TRBD1 matches at 7 bases. Germline V gene lookup returns CDR1 ENHRY and CDR2 SYGVKD. This CDR3 has 13 residues. Unmatched junction bases numbered 14, after V lost 11 bases and J lost 10 bases. CDR3 in amino acids: CAATLEQGNEQFF. The CDR3 nucleotides are TGTGCCGCCACGCTTGAACAGGGGAACGAGCAGTTCTTC.

This clonotype occurred a few times. This sequence joins TRBV29-1 and TRBJ1-1; 8 bases fit TRBD1. Trimming at V came to 5 bases and at J to 5 bases, leaving 7 bases not matched to a gene. Germline CDR1 reads SQVTM; CDR2 reads ANQGSEA. CDR3 size: 13 residues. CDR3 loop: CSVSGGRGTEAFF. The CDR3 DNA reads as TGCAGCGTTTCAGGGGGCCGGGGGACTGAAGCTTTCTTT.

This clonotype has at least ten counts. V and J are TRBV19 and TRBJ2-3, with 8 bases that match TRBD1. This CDR3 is 14 amino acids long. The germline V gene encodes CDR1 LNHDA and CDR2 SQIVND (reference sequence). The J segment lost 4 bases and the V segment lost 6 bases, leaving 6 bases of the junction unmatched. CDR3 loop: CASSRTGKPDTQYF. The CDR3, as DNA: TGTGCCAGTAGCCGGACAGGGAAGCCAGATACGCAGTATTTT. Variable domain in full (rest from reference TRBV19 and TRBJ2-3): DGGITQSPKYLFRKEGQNVTLSCEQNLNHDAMYWYRQDPGQGLRLIYYSQIVNDFQKGDIAEGYSVSREKKESFPLTVTSAQKNPTAFYLCASSRTGKPDTQYFGPGTRLTVL.

This clonotype is medium-sized (0.01 to 0.1%) by share. This chain links TRBV19 with TRBJ2-1, with 8 bases identical to TRBD2. Germline lookup yields CDR1 LNHDA and CDR2 SQIVND (reference sequence). J lost 8 bases, V lost 4 bases, and 7 bases had no gene match. CDR3 size: 14 residues. The CDR3 loop reads CASSTSGGLDEQFF. CDR3 coding DNA: TGTGCCAGTAGTACCTCGGGGGGGCTGGATGAGCAGTTCTTC.

The chain carries TRBV20-1 and TRBJ2-5; 14 bases are shared with TRBD2. Trimming removed 5 bases from V and 5 bases from J; junction bases left unmatched: 7. CDR1 and CDR2 (germline): DFQATT, SNEGSKA (reference sequence). The CDR3 has 15 residues. The CDR3 coding sequence is TGCAGTGCTCAGACTAGCGGGGGGGCCGGTGAGACCCAGTACTTC. Protein: CSAQTSGGAGETQYF.

The rearrangement uses TRBV2 and TRBJ2-7; D gene uncertain. Between the trimmed V and J ends, which lost 6 bases and 8 bases, there was a span of 17 bases. The V gene's germline CDR1 is SNHLY and CDR2 FYNNEI. CDR3 length: 13 residues. The CDR3 nucleotides read TGTGCCAGCAGGGGCGTCAAGCTTGGGAAGCAGTACTTC. Translated: CASRGVKLGKQYF.

This chain links TRBV10-3 with TRBJ2-1; 8 bases agree with TRBD2. V trimming: 5 bases; J trimming: 1 base; junction bases outside the gene matches: 4. The germline V gene has CDR1 ENHRY and CDR2 SYGVKD. This CDR3 contains 15 residues. The CDR3 DNA reads TGTGCCATCAGTAGAGCGGGGGAATCCTACAATGAGCAGTTCTTC. This gives the protein CAISRAGESYNEQFF.

The V call is TRBV29-1, the J call TRBJ2-7, with 11 positions matching TRBD2. J lost 2 bases, V lost 6 bases, and 3 bases had no gene match. Germline assignment: CDR1 SQVTM and CDR2 ANQGSEA. This CDR3 has 13 amino acids. The CDR3 region is CSVILAGAYEQYF. The CDR3, as DNA: TGCAGCGTGATACTAGCGGGAGCCTACGAGCAGTACTTC.

The gene calls are TRBV29-1 and TRBJ1-2; 7 nucleotides match TRBD1. Per germline, CDR1 SQVTM and CDR2 ANQGSEA. The CDR3 runs 13 residues. The V gene end was trimmed by 6 bases and the J gene end by 13 bases; junction bases not matched to a gene: 17. CDR3: CSVDRALESQGTF. The CDR3 DNA follows: TGCAGCGTCGACAGGGCTCTAGAGTCGCAGGGCACCTTC.

This clonotype has ten or more counts. The chain joins TRBV28 to TRBJ1-6; D might be TRBD1 (6 bases). The V and J ends lost 5 bases and 4 bases respectively, with 15 bases between them. Germline CDR1 MDHEN, CDR2 SYDVKM. This CDR3 is built from 16 residues. The chain's CDR3 is CASSPYRVGYNSPLHF. CDR3 in DNA: TGTGCCAGCAGTCCGTACAGGGTTGGTTATAATTCACCCCTCCACTTT.

This clonotype turned up a few times. The chain uses TRBV24-1 and TRBJ2-1; 11 bases match TRBD2. This CDR3 has 17 amino acids. Germline CDR1 KGHDR, CDR2 SFDVKD. Germline trimming cut 4 bases from V and 5 bases from J; bases unmatched to any gene: 9. The CDR3 bases are TGTGCCACCAGTGAGCTGGACTTAGCGGGAGGGGACAATGAGCAGTTCTTC. Translated, it gives CATSELDLAGGDNEQFF.